This passage covers 23 T cell receptor beta chains from one sample sequenced in a study of cytomegalovirus exposure and HLA in healthy donors. The PCR was carried out with 60 Vbeta primers and 13 Jbeta primers. Sequencing used immunoSEQ multiplex PCR; TCRdb keeps in-frame clones, though not all of them. The sample carries roughly 100,000 clones, roughly 80% recorded once. Sequencing input: PBMCs. These receptors were obtained from a man in his forties or fifties in good health and CMV-seronegative.

This rearrangement joins TRBV25-1 to TRBJ2-3; D unresolved. V was cut by 2 bases and J by 0 bases, with 12 bases left in between. Germline assignment: CDR1 MGHDK and CDR2 SYGVNS. The CDR3 has 16 amino acids. This CDR3 reads CASSELLSVSTDTQYF. CDR3 nucleotide sequence: TGTGCCAGCAGTGAACTCCTATCGGTTAGCACAGATACGCAGTATTTT.

The rearrangement links TRBV11-2 to TRBJ2-5; the D gene is possibly TRBD2 (5 bases). The CDR3 totals 15 residues. CDR1 SGHAT and CDR2 FQNNGV come from the germline V gene. Trimming pared 5 bases from V and 4 bases from J, leaving 17 bases between. The CDR3 DNA follows: TGTGCCAGCAGCCCCCCGGGGATTTGGGGAGAGACCCAGTACTTC. Translation: CASSPPGIWGETQYF.

The gene calls are TRBV19 and TRBJ1-6; no clear D gene. Germline V gives CDR1 LNHDA, CDR2 SQIVND (reference sequence). This CDR3 has 15 residues. Trimming stripped 3 bases from V and 5 bases from J, with 11 bases between. The CDR3 is CASSIGSANNSPLHF. The CDR3 nucleotides are TGTGCCAGTAGTATCGGGTCAGCTAATAATTCACCCCTCCACTTT.

The V call is TRBV28, the J call TRBJ2-3; TRBD1 matches 8 bases. Germline V lookup: CDR1 MDHEN, CDR2 SYDVKM. The CDR3 has 15 amino acids. With 4 bases clipped from V and 10 bases from J, the junction kept 13 bases outside the gene matches. Here the CDR3 DNA reads TGTGCCAGCAGTTCACCGGGACAGGCCCAGTATGCGCAGTATTTT. Translated: CASSSPGQAQYAQYF.

The chain recombines TRBV4-2 with TRBJ1-1; D uncertain. The CDR3 spans 14 residues. V dropped 3 bases and J dropped 2 bases, with 10 bases sitting between them. Germline lookup yields CDR1 LGHNA and CDR2 YNFKEQ. CDR3 loop: CASSQIGDNTEAFF. The CDR3 coding sequence is TGTGCCAGCAGCCAGATCGGTGATAACACTGAAGCTTTCTTT.

About this clone: Germline is not matched at one junction end, which may reflect a read error. The chain joins TRBV7-9 to TRBJ2-2, with D perhaps TRBD1 (6 bases). The CDR3 totals 16 residues. In germline, CDR1 is SEHNR, CDR2 FQNEAQ (reference sequence). The CDR3 sequence is CSSSSPGTPYGGELFF. Here the CDR3 DNA reads TGTTCCAGCAGCTCCCCCGGGACACCCTACGGCGGGGAGCTGTTTTTT. Full variable domain (rest looked up from reference TRBV7-9 and TRBJ2-2): DTGVSQNPRHKITKRGQNVTFRCDPISEHNRLYWYRQTLGQGPEFLTYFQNEAQLEKSRLLSDRFSAERPKGSFSTLEIQRTEQGDSAMYLCSSSSPGTPYGGELFFGEGSRLTVL.

The gene calls are TRBV4-2 and TRBJ1-2; D gene unclear. The CDR3 is made up of 15 amino acids. The V end was cut by 2 bases, the J end by 5 bases, with 15 bases between. CDR1 LGHNA and CDR2 YNFKEQ come from the germline V gene. This CDR3 reads CASSQQAPVPYGYTF. CDR3 sequence (DNA): TGTGCCAGCAGCCAACAGGCTCCTGTCCCTTATGGCTACACCTTC.

The chain is built from TRBV6-5 and TRBJ2-1; D not resolved. CDR3 length: 16 residues. CDR1 is MNHEY and CDR2 is SVGAGI in the germline V gene. The V and J ends lost 2 bases and 1 base respectively, with 12 bases between them. CDR3 nucleotide sequence: TGTGCCAGCAGTTACGTTTATAGTACTTCCTACAATGAGCAGTTCTTC. It specifies CASSYVYSTSYNEQFF.

This clone is a singleton in its sample. The chain employs TRBV13 and TRBJ2-2; TRBD1 agrees at 8 bases. The V and J ends lost 5 bases and 1 base, in that order; junction bases with no gene match: 6. The CDR3 sequence is 16 residues long. Germline V gene data show CDR1 as PRHDT and CDR2 as FYEKMQ (reference sequence). The CDR3 sequence: CASSRGRGRNTGELFF. As DNA, the CDR3 is TGTGCCAGCAGCCGAGGCAGGGGGCGGAACACCGGGGAGCTGTTTTTT.

The chain recombines TRBV5-4 with TRBJ2-7, with a tentative D call TRBD1 (5 bases). In germline, CDR1 is SGHNT, CDR2 YYREEE (reference sequence). V gave up 9 bases and J gave up 0 bases, with 16 bases separating them. The CDR3 has 14 residues. Here the CDR3 reads CATSPGPNSYEQYF. DNA for the CDR3: TGTGCCACTTCCCCAGGGCCGAACTCCTACGAGCAGTACTTC.

The gene calls are TRBV11-2 and TRBJ2-1, with 10 bases lining up with TRBD2. V shed 5 bases, J shed 5 bases, and the junction held 6 bases outside the gene matches. Germline V gene sequence: CDR1 SGHAT, CDR2 FQNNGV. This CDR3 has 15 residues. The CDR3 DNA sequence: TGTGCCAGCAGCCATAGCGGGGGGCTCCACAATGAGCAGTTCTTC. It encodes CASSHSGGLHNEQFF. Looking up the rest from reference TRBV11-2 and TRBJ2-1 gives the full variable domain: EAGVAQSPRYKIIEKRQSVAFWCNPISGHATLYWYQQILGQGPKLLIQFQNNGVVDDSQLPKDRFSAERLKGVDSTLKIQPAKLEDSAVYLCASSHSGGLHNEQFFGPGTRLTVL.

This rearrangement joins TRBV18 to TRBJ1-3; D gene uncertain. The V gene lost 3 bases and the J gene lost 8 bases, with 11 bases spanning the gap. The CDR3 has 13 amino acids. Germline V gene lookup returns CDR1 KGHSH and CDR2 LQKENI. The CDR3 reads CASSPNREDTIYF. In DNA form, the CDR3 reads TGTGCCAGCTCACCGAACCGAGAGGACACCATATATTTT. Variable domain in full (rest from reference TRBV18 and TRBJ1-3): NAGVMQNPRHLVRRRGQEARLRCSPMKGHSHVYWYRQLPEEGLKFMVYLQKENIIDESGMPKERFSAEFPKEGPSILRIQQVVRGDSAAYFCASSPNREDTIYFGEGSWLTVV.

The chain recombines TRBV7-8 with TRBJ1-2; D not resolved. Germline loops: CDR1 SGHVS, CDR2 FQNEAQ. The V and J ends lost 1 base and 4 bases respectively, with 4 bases between them. The CDR3 sequence is 12 residues long. The CDR3 DNA sequence: TGTGCCAGCAGCTTAGGCGGCTATGGCTACACCTTC. It yields the protein CASSLGGYGYTF.

The CDR3 nucleotides read TGCGCCAGCAGCCGCGGAGCGGTCACAGATACGCAGTATTTT. This translates into CASSRGAVTDTQYF. The chain employs TRBV5-1 and TRBJ2-3; weak D call: TRBD2 (5 bases). V was clipped by 4 bases and J by 2 bases, with 11 bases between them. In germline, CDR1 is SGHRS, CDR2 YFSETQ. This CDR3 is 14 amino acids long. The complete variable domain, with remaining parts taken from reference TRBV5-1 and TRBJ2-3, reads KAGVTQTPRYLIKTRGQQVTLSCSPISGHRSVSWYQQTPGQGLQFLFEYFSETQRNKGNFPGRFSGRQFSNSRSEMNVSTLELGDSALYLCASSRGAVTDTQYFGPGTRLTVL.

J is TRBJ1-5 and V is TRBV7-2; 7 bases are shared with TRBD1. V was clipped by 4 bases and J by 5 bases; unmatched bases: 8. This CDR3 is built from 15 residues. CDR1 is SGHTA, CDR2 FQGNSA, per germline. The CDR3 here is CASSSAETGHQPQHF. The CDR3 coding sequence is TGTGCCAGCAGCTCGGCAGAGACAGGGCATCAGCCCCAGCATTTT.

The gene calls are TRBV25-1 and TRBJ2-2; TRBD1 agrees at 9 bases. The CDR3 has 14 residues. CDR1 and CDR2 (germline): MGHDK, SYGVNS. With 6 bases clipped from V and 5 bases from J, the junction kept 4 bases outside the gene matches. The CDR3 here is CASSPGQGTGELFF. DNA for the CDR3: TGTGCCAGCAGCCCGGGACAGGGAACCGGGGAGCTGTTTTTT.

The rearrangement joins TRBV5-1 to TRBJ1-1; D is undetermined. V dropped 3 bases and J dropped 0 bases, with 15 bases sitting between them. Germline V gene lookup returns CDR1 SGHRS and CDR2 YFSETQ. The CDR3 sequence is 16 residues long. CDR3: CASSSVGRSLNTEAFF. CDR3 DNA sequence: TGCGCCAGCAGCTCGGTAGGGAGATCCCTGAACACTGAAGCTTTCTTT.

The rearrangement uses TRBV6-5 and TRBJ1-1; 9 bases map to TRBD1. V shed 4 bases, J shed 0 bases, and the junction held 6 bases outside the gene matches. Germline V gene lookup returns CDR1 MNHEY and CDR2 SVGAGI. The CDR3 covers 16 residues. For the CDR3, the DNA is TGTGCCAGCAGTTCATGGACAGGGGATATGAACACTGAAGCTTTCTTT. This codes for CASSSWTGDMNTEAFF.

This clone has only a few counts. The genes are TRBV7-2 and TRBJ2-5; possibly TRBD1 for D (6 bases). This CDR3 is 14 amino acids long. Trimming stripped 2 bases from V and 5 bases from J, with 12 bases between. Germline lookup yields CDR1 SGHTA and CDR2 FQGNSA. The DNA for the CDR3 is TGTGCCAGCAGCTTACAAGGGGGTCGGGAGACCCAGTACTTC. Residues: CASSLQGGRETQYF.

This clone was seen just once. The chain links TRBV11-2 to TRBJ1-4, with D uncertain. V was clipped by 3 bases and J by 4 bases, with 3 bases between them. The CDR3 sequence is 12 residues long. The germline CDR1 and CDR2 sequences are SGHAT and FQNNGV. Written as DNA, the CDR3 is TGTGCCAGCAGCTTCCTTAATGAAAAACTGTTTTTT. Translated, it gives CASSFLNEKLFF.

The rearrangement joins TRBV4-3 to TRBJ2-3, with D maybe TRBD2 (5 bases). CDR1 is LGHNA, CDR2 YSLEER, per germline. V shed 3 bases and J shed 3 bases, with 16 bases lying between them. This CDR3 has 16 amino acids. CDR3 sequence: CASSQMGAPATDTQYF. The CDR3 DNA is TGCGCCAGCAGCCAGATGGGAGCGCCAGCGACAGATACGCAGTATTTT.

This clone appeared once. The genes are TRBV4-1 and TRBJ2-1; 15 bases are a match to TRBD2. With V trimmed by 0 bases and J by 10 bases, 4 bases remained unmatched. The CDR3 has 16 residues. Germline V lookup: CDR1 MGHRA, CDR2 YSYEKL. The CDR3 protein is CASSQEWTSGGGEQFF. The DNA for the CDR3 is TGCGCCAGCAGCCAAGAGTGGACTAGCGGGGGGGGCGAGCAGTTCTTC.

The chain recombines TRBV18 with TRBJ2-2; no clear D gene. Trimming stripped 5 bases from V and 4 bases from J, with 14 bases between. Germline V CDR1 and CDR2: KGHSH, LQKENI. The CDR3 spans 15 residues. The CDR3 nucleotides are TGTGCCAGCTCAGAAGACATTGGAAGCACCGGGGAGCTGTTTTTT. This sequence encodes CASSEDIGSTGELFF.